The TCR beta chain under discussion was sequenced for a study of T cell responses to AZD1222 COVID-19 vaccine. Overall study context: Second-dose timings of about 4 or about 12 weeks were pooled.

Measured with immunoSEQ multiplex PCR; TCRdb has only the in-frame clones, and not every one. The sample has a few hundred thousand clones; 90% to 95% are singletons. Study-wide points: Nearly half of spike-specific TCRs reportedly target unmutated variant regions. A mostly white British donor set with more females was recruited, and clonal diversity was possibly underestimated.

This clone showed up just a few times. Its specificity is not known. V dropped 4 bases and J dropped 4 bases, with 20 bases sitting between them. The CDR3 sequence is 16 residues long. From germline, CDR1 is SGHRS and CDR2 YFSETQ. The receptor was isolated from an adult in good health. This specimen consisted of peripheral blood, obtained on day 0 of AZD1222 vaccination. The chain joins TRBV5-1 to TRBJ2-5, with D perhaps matching TRBD1 or TRBD2 (6 bases each). The CDR3 nucleotides read TGCGCCAGCAGCCGGGGGCCAGTAGGAGGGGTAGAGACCCAGTACTTC. Residues: CASSRGPVGGVETQYF.